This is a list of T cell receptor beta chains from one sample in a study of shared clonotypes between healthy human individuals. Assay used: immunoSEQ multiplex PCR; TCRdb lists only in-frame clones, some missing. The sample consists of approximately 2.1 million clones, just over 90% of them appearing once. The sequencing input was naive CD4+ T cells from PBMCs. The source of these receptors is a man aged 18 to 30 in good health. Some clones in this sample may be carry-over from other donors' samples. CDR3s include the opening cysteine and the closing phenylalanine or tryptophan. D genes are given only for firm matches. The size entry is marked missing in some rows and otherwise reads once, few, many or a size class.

CASSLTAPGTEAFF | TGCGCCAGCAGCTTGACAGCCCCGGGGACTGAAGCTTTCTTT | NA | TRBJ1-1 | TRBV5-1 | NA
CASSLDPGAETEAFF | TGTGCCAGCAGCTTGGACCCGGGGGCGGAAACTGAAGCTTTCTTT | NA | TRBJ1-1 | TRBV5-5 | NA
CAWTDRAIYNEQFF | TGTGCCTGGACGGACAGGGCCATCTACAATGAGCAGTTCTTC | NA | TRBJ2-1 | TRBV30 | TRBD1
CASRVSYGADTQYF | TGTGCCAGCCGGGTTTCCTATGGAGCAGATACGCAGTATTTT | NA | TRBJ2-3 | TRBV6-1 | NA
CASSLGQTVEETQYF | TGTGCCAGCAGCTTAGGCCAGACGGTTGAGGAGACCCAGTACTTC | NA | TRBJ2-5 | TRBV11-3 | NA
CASSAVAGGYGYTF | TGTGCCAGCAGCGCCGTAGCGGGAGGCTATGGCTACACCTTC | NA | TRBJ1-2 | TRBV7-2 | NA
CASSLQGNSAYEQYF | TGCGCCAGCAGCTTACAAGGAAATAGTGCCTACGAGCAGTACTTC | NA | TRBJ2-7 | TRBV5-1 | NA
CASRKRGVTSTDTQYF | TGTGCCAGTAGGAAGCGAGGGGTCACTAGCACAGATACGCAGTATTTT | NA | TRBJ2-3 | TRBV19 | NA
CASSTQGSRVTEAFF | TGTGCCAGTAGTACACAGGGGAGCAGGGTCACTGAAGCTTTCTTT | NA | TRBJ1-1 | TRBV19 | TRBD1
CASSPGTGHGYTF | TGTGCCAGCTCACCCGGGACAGGGCACGGCTACACCTTC | NA | TRBJ1-2 | TRBV18 | TRBD1
CASITGGGAGEQYF | TGTGCCAGCATCACCGGCGGGGGGGCGGGGGAGCAGTACTTC | NA | TRBJ2-7 | TRBV28 | TRBD2
CASSLGLGAEAFF | TGTGCCAGCAGCTTAGGACTGGGGGCTGAAGCTTTCTTT | NA | TRBJ1-1 | TRBV7-9 | NA
CASSQGVSGGYQETQYF | TGTGCCAGCAGCCAAGGGGTCAGCGGAGGGTACCAAGAGACCCAGTACTTC | NA | TRBJ2-5 | TRBV4-2 | NA
CASSPTLGNQPQHF | TGTGCCAGCAGCCCAACCTTGGGCAATCAGCCCCAGCATTTT | few | TRBJ1-5 | TRBV28 | NA